This T cell receptor (beta chain) was captured by sequencing in a study of cytomegalovirus exposure and HLA in healthy donors. Study-wide results and caveats: An analysis done earlier found most TCR beta V segments productive about 87% or about 30% of the time. The number of N-insertions in an Asian-associated ancestry cluster was reportedly below the approximately 700-donor mean in a later analysis.

Germline assignment: CDR1 MDHEN and CDR2 SYDVKM. V was clipped by 3 bases and J by 5 bases, with 14 bases between them. The CDR3 runs to 15 residues. The table lists this clone with a few counts. No antigen is known for it. PCR primers comprised 60 Vbeta and 13 Jbeta primers. This table comes from immunoSEQ multiplex PCR, and its TCRdb copy is limited to in-frame clones, with some not included. The repertoire holds approximately 160,000 clones, less than 90% seen once, with 3.5% to 5% in the top ten. Input material: PBMCs. The rearrangement uses TRBV28 and TRBJ1-5; D perhaps matches TRBD1 (6 bases). The TCR originated in a man over 45 in good health and CMV-seropositive. The CDR3 loop reads CASSFGVNRDQPQHF. The CDR3 DNA follows: TGTGCCAGCAGTTTCGGTGTGAACAGGGATCAGCCCCAGCATTTT. The full variable domain, its missing parts supplied by reference TRBV28 and TRBJ1-5, is DVKVTQSSRYLVKRTGEKVFLECVQDMDHENMFWYRQDPGLGLRLIYFSYDVKMKEKGDIPEGYSVSREKKERFSLILESASTNQTSMYLCASSFGVNRDQPQHFGDGTRLSIL.